Each of the 22 T cell receptor beta chains below was sequenced from the same sample in a study of T cells in Graves' hyperthyroidism and ophthalmopathy. From RNA transcripts, TCR beta CDR3 regions were amplified. First-round RT-PCR targeting the TCR CDR3 was performed with the HTBI primer set. MiXCR was run by TCRdb on the multiplex PCR reads, yielding one entry per CDR3 protein. The table lists fewer than 550,000 distinct CDR3 sequences, less than 25% of them singletons. Sequencing used blood. Source of these receptors: a woman aged 25 to 39 with Graves' ophthalmopathy.

V usage is TRBV7-2 and J usage is TRBJ1-2; D ambiguous. The CDR3 sequence is 16 residues long. CDR1 SGHTA and CDR2 FQGNSA come from the germline V gene. V was pared by 0 bases and J by 7 bases, with 18 bases between. CDR3: CASSLARPARLTGYTF. CDR3 in DNA: TGTGCCAGCAGCTTAGCCCGGCCGGCCCGGCTGACTGGCTACACCTTC.

At least ten counts were recorded for this clonotype. The V gene is TRBV2, the J gene TRBJ2-7, with D unresolved. From germline, CDR1 is SNHLY and CDR2 FYNNEI. The CDR3 covers 12 residues. The V gene lost 6 bases and the J gene lost 4 bases, with 10 bases spanning the gap. Here the CDR3 reads CASSLSWYEQYF. The DNA of the CDR3 is TGTGCCAGCAGCCTAAGTTGGTACGAGCAGTACTTC.

CDR3: CASSARTGQETQYF. The CDR3 DNA is TGTGCCAGCTCAGCGAGGACAGGACAAGAGACCCAGTACTTC. The J gene is TRBJ2-5, the V gene TRBV18, with 7 bases matching TRBD1. Germline values: CDR1 KGHSH, CDR2 LQKENI. The CDR3 is made up of 14 amino acids. After removal of 5 bases from V and 2 bases from J, the junction contained 5 bases not matched to a gene.

The table lists this clonotype with many counts. V and J are TRBV12-3 or TRBV12-4 and TRBJ1-2; no reliable D call. Deletions cut 3 bases from V and 7 bases from J, with 12 bases between. The CDR3 is 13 amino acids. The CDR3 is CASSLAGEGGYTF. The CDR3 DNA reads as TGTGCCAGCAGTTTGGCCGGAGAGGGTGGCTACACCTTC.

This clonotype was picked up a small number of times. V is TRBV18 and J is TRBJ1-1, with a possible D match to TRBD1 (6 bases). The CDR3 extends over 16 amino acids. The V gene's germline CDR1 is KGHSH and CDR2 LQKENI. V lost 3 bases and J 2 bases, leaving 16 bases between the germline ends. The CDR3 loop reads CASSPGQGYGNTEAFF. CDR3 DNA sequence: TGTGCCAGCTCACCGGGGCAGGGGTACGGTAACACTGAAGCTTTCTTT.

This clonotype is medium-sized in the sample. The gene calls are TRBV6-5 and TRBJ2-7, with D possibly TRBD2 on 5 matching bases. CDR3 length equals 14 residues. V lost 2 bases and J lost 5, with 13 bases in between. Per germline, CDR1 MNHEY and CDR2 SVGAGI. The CDR3, as DNA: TGTGCCAGCAGTTACGGACGAGGGATCCACGAGCAGTACTTC. Translated, it gives CASSYGRGIHEQYF.

The chain uses TRBV29-1 and TRBJ1-1; possible D gene TRBD1, 6 bases. The CDR3 covers 14 residues. Trimming stripped 6 bases from V and 0 bases from J, with 14 bases between. Germline CDR1 reads SQVTM; CDR2 reads ANQGSEA. CDR3 DNA: TGCAGCGTCTGCAGGACAGCCATGAACACTGAAGCTTTCTTT. Its protein product is CSVCRTAMNTEAFF.

V and J are TRBV7-8 and TRBJ1-1, with a weak D call TRBD1 (5 bases). Germline CDR1 and CDR2: SGHVS and FQNEAQ. V was shortened by 1 base and J by 0 bases, with 18 bases between the two germline ends. The CDR3 has 18 amino acids. The DNA for the CDR3 is TGTGCCAGCAGCTTAGTAAGTGGGCAGGGCAGGATGAACACTGAAGCTTTCTTT. Encoded protein: CASSLVSGQGRMNTEAFF.

This clonotype was detected only a few times. The V gene is TRBV20-1, the J gene TRBJ1-1, with D perhaps matching TRBD1 (5 bases). V lost 1 base to trimming and J lost 8 bases, with 17 bases between them. CDR3 length equals 14 residues. Germline V CDR1 and CDR2: DFQATT, SNEGSKA (reference sequence). The CDR3 sequence is CSARGGINPGEAFF. Written as DNA, the CDR3 is TGCAGTGCTAGAGGGGGGATAAACCCTGGGGAAGCTTTCTTT.

On this clonotype itself: This may stem from a read error, because a much larger clone lies one nucleotide away. This chain links TRBV6-1 with TRBJ2-2, with 7 bases lining up with TRBD1. Germline-derived CDR1 and CDR2 are MNHNS and SASEGT. This CDR3 spans 16 amino acids. Trimming took 7 bases from V and 4 from J; bases not matched to a gene: 12. As DNA, the CDR3 is TGTGCCAGCAAGTCAGAAGGGGGCCGGGCCACCGGGGAGCTGTTTTTT. Translating it yields CASKSEGGRATGELFF.

The rearrangement joins TRBV28 to TRBJ2-7, with TRBD1 matching 8 bases. CDR1 and CDR2 from the germline V gene are MDHEN and SYDVKM. This CDR3 spans 13 amino acids. With 8 bases clipped from V and 6 bases from J, the junction kept 9 bases outside the gene matches. CDR3 region: CASGTDRVGEQYF. The CDR3 nucleotides are TGTGCCAGCGGAACGGACAGGGTGGGCGAGCAGTACTTC. Looking up the rest from reference TRBV28 and TRBJ2-7 gives the full variable domain: DVKVTQSSRYLVKRTGEKVFLECVQDMDHENMFWYRQDPGLGLRLIYFSYDVKMKEKGDIPEGYSVSREKKERFSLILESASTNQTSMYLCASGTDRVGEQYFGPGTRLTVT.

The chain couples TRBV15 to TRBJ1-1; no clear D. This CDR3 spans 14 amino acids. V was pared by 1 base and J by 2 bases, with 8 bases between. Germline V gene lookup returns CDR1 LNHNV and CDR2 YYDKDF (reference sequence). CDR3 nucleotide sequence: TGTGCCACCAGCAGAGTGTCTCGAAACACTGAAGCTTTCTTT. Translated: CATSRVSRNTEAFF.

This clonotype was detected many times. This chain uses TRBV7-2 with TRBJ1-1; D unresolved. The length of the CDR3 is 14 residues. From germline, CDR1 is SGHTA and CDR2 FQGNSA. Trimming left V 1 base short and J 6 bases short, with 12 bases between. CDR3 coding DNA: TGTGCCAGCAGCTTAGGAGTTTGGAGGGCTGAAGCTTTCTTT. Translating it yields CASSLGVWRAEAFF.

V and J are TRBV29-1 and TRBJ1-2, with D tentatively TRBD1 (6 bases). Germline CDR1 SQVTM, CDR2 ANQGSEA. The V end lost 1 base, the J end lost 8 bases, and 14 bases lay between the germline ends. The CDR3 covers 13 residues. This CDR3 is CSVEGLGGAGYTF. For the CDR3, the DNA is TGCAGCGTTGAAGGTTTGGGGGGCGCGGGCTACACCTTC.

The CDR3, as DNA: TGCGCCAGCAGCTTGGACAGGGGGGAGCTTGGACTCTACGAGCAGTACTTC. This codes for CASSLDRGELGLYEQYF. The rearrangement links TRBV5-1 to TRBJ2-7; 8 nucleotides line up with TRBD1. V dropped 0 bases and J dropped 3; count of bases not matched to a gene: 11. The CDR3 sequence is 17 residues long. CDR1 SGHRS and CDR2 YFSETQ come from the germline V gene.

The genes are TRBV28 and TRBJ2-7; possibly TRBD1 for D (6 bases). V was clipped by 3 bases and J by 2 bases, with 14 bases between them. The CDR3 is 15 amino acids. Looked up from germline, CDR1 is MDHEN and CDR2 is SYDVKM. CDR3 DNA: TGTGCCAGCAGTTTTTCGGGACACCCCCCCTACGAGCAGTACTTC. It translates to CASSFSGHPPYEQYF.

This clonotype was recorded at least ten times. The rearrangement joins TRBV20-1 to TRBJ1-1, with a possible D match to TRBD1 (5 bases). V was pared by 0 bases and J by 0 bases, with 14 bases between. CDR1 is DFQATT, CDR2 SNEGSKA, per germline (reference sequence). The CDR3 is made up of 16 amino acids. The CDR3 protein is CSARDPTGTVNTEAFF. The CDR3 region has the DNA TGCAGTGCTAGAGATCCAACCGGGACCGTGAACACTGAAGCTTTCTTT.

This clonotype has a count of ten or more. CDR3 residues: CSAATQGFEQYF. CDR3 DNA: TGCAGTGCCGCCACACAGGGCTTCGAGCAGTACTTC. The J gene is TRBJ2-7, the V gene TRBV20-1, with D possibly being TRBD1 (6 bases). There are 12 residues in the CDR3. The V gene lost 6 bases and the J gene lost 6 bases, with 15 bases spanning the gap. Germline V gene sequence: CDR1 DFQATT, CDR2 SNEGSKA (reference sequence).

J is TRBJ2-2 and V is TRBV20-1; D ambiguous. CDR1 and CDR2 (germline): DFQATT, SNEGSKA (reference sequence). This CDR3 has 13 amino acids. The V and J ends lost 2 bases and 0 bases respectively, with 4 bases between them. This CDR3 is CSARQANTGELFF. CDR3 DNA sequence: TGCAGTGCTAGACAGGCGAACACCGGGGAGCTGTTTTTT.

This clonotype has ten or more counts. This sequence joins TRBV20-1 and TRBJ1-3; perhaps TRBD1 as D (6 bases). The CDR3 contains 15 residues. Trimming removed 0 bases from V and 0 bases from J, with 9 bases in between. Looked up from germline, CDR1 is DFQATT and CDR2 is SNEGSKA (reference sequence). CDR3 DNA sequence: TGCAGTGCTAGAGACCGCAGGGGCTCTGGAAACACCATATATTTT. This gives the protein CSARDRRGSGNTIYF.

The rearrangement uses TRBV6-1 and TRBJ2-7; either TRBD1 or TRBD2 may supply D (5 bases each). Germline-derived CDR1 and CDR2 are MNHNS and SASEGT. V lost 1 base, J lost 0 bases, and 16 bases lay in between. The CDR3 totals 17 residues. The CDR3 coding sequence is TGTGCCAGCAGTGAAGGGAGTTGGGACCCCAGCTCCTACGAGCAGTACTTC. Protein product: CASSEGSWDPSSYEQYF.

This clonotype was observed a handful of times. The V and J genes are TRBV6-2 or TRBV6-3 and TRBJ1-1; D uncertain. The length of the CDR3 is 13 residues. The germline V and J ends were trimmed by 4 bases and 6 bases, with 12 bases remaining between them. Germline CDR1 reads MNHEY; CDR2 reads SVGEGT. Here the CDR3 DNA reads TGTGCCAGCAGTTTCGGGTCTTTTGCTGAAGCTTTCTTT. This sequence encodes CASSFGSFAEAFF.